Following are 9 T cell receptor beta chains from one sample sequenced in a study of blood T cell repertoires in COVID-19. Generated by immunoSEQ multiplex PCR, the TCRdb table keeps only in-frame clones and is missing some. The data contain roughly 400,000 clones, over 75% of them singletons. The sequencing input was PBMCs or T cells enriched from blood (not recorded which). The receptors derive from a man aged 25-45 years who had recovered from COVID-19.

For the CDR3, the DNA is TGTGCCAGCAGCTTACGTGAAGGGGTCCAAGCGATGAACACTGAAGCTTTCTTT. Protein: CASSLREGVQAMNTEAFF. The chain combines TRBV7-9 with TRBJ1-1; TRBD1 is a possible D gene (5 bases). Germline CDR1 is SEHNR and CDR2 is FQNEAQ (reference sequence). V lost 2 bases and J 0 bases, leaving 19 bases between the germline ends. The CDR3 totals 18 residues.

The V call is TRBV4-2, the J call TRBJ1-2; tentatively, D is TRBD1 (6 bases). The V end was cut by 2 bases, the J end by 0 bases, with 10 bases between. CDR1 LGHNA and CDR2 YNFKEQ come from the germline V gene. The CDR3 has 15 amino acids. The CDR3 coding sequence is TGTGCCAGCAGCCAACCCGGGACAACTAACTATGGCTACACCTTC. Amino acid sequence: CASSQPGTTNYGYTF.

The J gene is TRBJ1-5, the V gene TRBV7-8; weak D call: TRBD1 (6 bases). CDR1 and CDR2 from the germline V gene are SGHVS and FQNEAQ. V was shortened by 5 bases and J by 2 bases, with 10 bases between the two germline ends. The CDR3 has 14 amino acids. The CDR3 loop is CASSRRTGNQPQHF. The CDR3 DNA reads as TGTGCCAGCAGCCGAAGGACAGGCAATCAGCCCCAGCATTTT.

The chain employs TRBV2 and TRBJ2-5; perhaps TRBD2 as D (5 bases). CDR3 size: 13 residues. In germline, CDR1 is SNHLY, CDR2 FYNNEI. With 7 bases removed from V and 5 bases from J, the gap between germline ends came to 14 bases. CDR3 DNA sequence: TGTGCCAGCATCGCGGAGGTTCGGGAGACCCAGTACTTC. It codes for CASIAEVRETQYF.

The chain combines TRBV5-1 with TRBJ2-1; 8 nucleotides align to TRBD1. The V segment lost 4 bases and the J segment 3 bases; nucleotides outside the gene matches: 9. CDR1 SGHRS and CDR2 YFSETQ come from the germline V gene. The length of the CDR3 is 16 residues. In DNA form, the CDR3 reads TGCGCCAGCAGCACCACGACAGGGGCCGGCTACAATGAGCAGTTCTTC. It yields the protein CASSTTTGAGYNEQFF. Supplemented by reference TRBV5-1 and TRBJ2-1, the full variable domain reads KAGVTQTPRYLIKTRGQQVTLSCSPISGHRSVSWYQQTPGQGLQFLFEYFSETQRNKGNFPGRFSGRQFSNSRSEMNVSTLELGDSALYLCASSTTTGAGYNEQFFGPGTRLTVL.

The V and J genes are TRBV6-5 and TRBJ2-7; no firm D call. The CDR3 spans 13 residues. Germline CDR1 MNHEY, CDR2 SVGAGI. Trimming left V 5 bases short and J 0 bases short, with 8 bases between. The CDR3: CASSPTNSYEQYF. CDR3 sequence (DNA): TGTGCCAGCAGTCCCACAAACTCCTACGAGCAGTACTTC.

The rearrangement uses TRBV28 and TRBJ2-7, with D possibly matching TRBD1 (6 bases). V was trimmed by 5 bases and J by 3 bases, leaving 14 bases between them. Per the germline V gene, CDR1 is MDHEN and CDR2 is SYDVKM. This CDR3 is built from 14 residues. The CDR3, as DNA: TGTGCCAGCAGTGCGCCAGGGGCTAACTACGAGCAGTACTTC. It encodes CASSAPGANYEQYF.

J is TRBJ2-3 and V is TRBV4-1; D unresolved. The germline V and J ends were trimmed by 0 bases and 5 bases, with 15 bases remaining between them. This CDR3 contains 16 residues. Per the germline V gene, CDR1 is MGHRA and CDR2 is YSYEKL. CDR3 nucleotide sequence: TGCGCCAGCAGCCAAGATTCAGTGAAAAGAAGAGATACGCAGTATTTT. Protein sequence: CASSQDSVKRRDTQYF.

The CDR3 DNA is TGTGCCAGCAGCGTACTGGGACAGTCGAACACCGGGGAGCTGTTTTTT. Its translation: CASSVLGQSNTGELFF. The chain recombines TRBV9 with TRBJ2-2, with TRBD1 identical over 7 bases. CDR1 SGDLS and CDR2 YYNGEE come from the germline V gene. V was clipped by 1 base and J by 0 bases; unmatched bases: 3. The CDR3 contains 16 residues.